A single sample gave rise to the 17 T cell receptor beta chains below, sequenced in a study of cytomegalovirus exposure and HLA in healthy donors. With 60 Vbeta and 13 Jbeta primers, the PCR was carried out. The data were produced by immunoSEQ multiplex PCR, yet TCRdb's version contains in-frame clones alone and is incomplete. The sample has roughly 71,000 clones; approximately 80% are singletons. The sample taken for sequencing was PBMCs. All receptors derive from a girl aged 10 to 17 in good health and CMV-seropositive.

The CDR3 DNA sequence: TGTGCCAGCAGCTCATACAGGGGACACACTGAAGCTTTCTTT. It is translated as CASSSYRGHTEAFF. The rearrangement links TRBV11-2 to TRBJ1-1; 7 nucleotides agree with TRBD1. The ends lost 4 bases at V and 3 bases at J; junction bases unmatched: 5. In germline, CDR1 is SGHAT, CDR2 FQNNGV. The CDR3 sequence is 14 residues long. Complete variable domain (other parts from reference TRBV11-2 and TRBJ1-1): EAGVAQSPRYKIIEKRQSVAFWCNPISGHATLYWYQQILGQGPKLLIQFQNNGVVDDSQLPKDRFSAERLKGVDSTLKIQPAKLEDSAVYLCASSSYRGHTEAFFGQGTRLTVV.

This chain connects TRBV6-4 to TRBJ2-3; 9 bases match TRBD2. The germline CDR1 and CDR2 sequences are MRHNA and SNTAGT. After removal of 0 bases from V and 4 bases from J, the junction contained 2 bases not matched to a gene. This CDR3 comprises 15 residues. Here the CDR3 DNA reads TGTGCCAGCAGTGACTCTGGCGGGGGGGCAGATACGCAGTATTTT. Amino acids: CASSDSGGGADTQYF.

The rearrangement uses TRBV5-1 and TRBJ2-3, with a weak D call TRBD1 (6 bases). Trimming removed 3 bases from V and 0 bases from J, with 11 bases in between. The CDR3 runs 15 residues. CDR1 and CDR2 from the germline V gene are SGHRS and YFSETQ. The CDR3 is CASSSWGRSTDTQYF. In DNA form, the CDR3 reads TGCGCCAGCAGCTCATGGGGGCGGAGCACAGATACGCAGTATTTT.

The chain links TRBV28 to TRBJ1-2; D is possibly TRBD1 (5 bases). The V gene's germline CDR1 is MDHEN and CDR2 SYDVKM. There are 15 residues in the CDR3. V was pared by 7 bases and J by 3 bases, with 18 bases between. The CDR3 here is CASTPGGEGYYGYTF. In DNA form, the CDR3 reads TGTGCCAGCACACCCGGGGGGGAAGGGTACTATGGCTACACCTTC.

This clone was counted a single time. The rearrangement joins TRBV6-4 to TRBJ2-6; weak D call: TRBD1 (5 bases). CDR1 is MRHNA and CDR2 is SNTAGT in the germline V gene. This CDR3 contains 15 residues. Trimming took off 5 bases at V and 0 bases at J, with 8 bases between the two ends. Here the CDR3 DNA reads TGTGCCAGCAGTAGGACATTCTCTGGGGCCAACGTCCTGACTTTC. Protein: CASSRTFSGANVLTF.

This chain connects TRBV28 to TRBJ2-7; 9 bases align to TRBD1. This CDR3 has 15 residues. V was clipped by 1 base and J by 6 bases; unmatched bases: 7. CDR1 is MDHEN and CDR2 is SYDVKM in the germline V gene. CDR3 amino acids: CASSLYGTGRSEQYF. CDR3 bases: TGTGCCAGCAGTTTATATGGGACAGGGCGATCCGAGCAGTACTTC.

The chain couples TRBV30 to TRBJ1-5; the D gene is possibly TRBD1 (5 bases). The germline gives CDR1 GTSNPN, CDR2 SVGIG (reference sequence). The CDR3 is made up of 16 amino acids. Trimming left V 0 bases short and J 2 bases short, with 14 bases between. Here the CDR3 reads CAWSVIGQGRNQPQHF. DNA of the CDR3: TGTGCCTGGAGTGTAATTGGGCAGGGTCGCAATCAGCCCCAGCATTTT. Full variable domain (rest looked up from reference TRBV30 and TRBJ1-5): SQTIHQWPATLVQPVGSPLSLECTVEGTSNPNLYWYRQAAGRGLQLLFYSVGIGQISSEVPQNLSASRPQDRQFILSSKKLLLSDSGFYLCAWSVIGQGRNQPQHFGDGTRLSIL.

The V gene is TRBV5-1, the J gene TRBJ1-1; possible D gene TRBD1, 5 bases. The germline gives CDR1 SGHRS, CDR2 YFSETQ. The CDR3 consists of 15 residues. The V end was cut by 0 bases, the J end by 6 bases, with 15 bases between. The CDR3 bases are TGCGCCAGCAGCTTGGCCCAGGGATTTTACCCTGAAGCTTTCTTT. Its translation is CASSLAQGFYPEAFF. The entire variable domain, with the rest obtained from reference TRBV5-1 and TRBJ1-1, is as follows: KAGVTQTPRYLIKTRGQQVTLSCSPISGHRSVSWYQQTPGQGLQFLFEYFSETQRNKGNFPGRFSGRQFSNSRSEMNVSTLELGDSALYLCASSLAQGFYPEAFFGQGTRLTVV.

This chain uses TRBV18 with TRBJ2-2, with D tentatively TRBD1 (5 bases). V was pared by 8 bases and J by 5 bases, with 6 bases between. The length of the CDR3 is 11 residues. Per the germline V gene, CDR1 is KGHSH and CDR2 is LQKENI. Here the CDR3 reads CASQGTGELFF. The CDR3 bases are TGTGCCAGCCAGGGAACCGGGGAGCTGTTTTTT.

The V call is TRBV29-1, the J call TRBJ2-7, with D possibly matching TRBD1 (6 bases). In germline, CDR1 is SQVTM, CDR2 ANQGSEA. With 3 bases removed from V and 5 bases from J, the gap between germline ends came to 14 bases. The CDR3 sequence is 13 residues long. In DNA form, the CDR3 reads TGCAGCGTTGATGCAGGGGATCACCACGAGCAGTACTTC. Protein sequence: CSVDAGDHHEQYF.

The J gene is TRBJ2-2, the V gene TRBV7-2; D uncertain. The germline V and J ends were trimmed by 7 bases and 7 bases, with 16 bases remaining between them. From germline, CDR1 is SGHTA and CDR2 FQGNSA. The CDR3 runs to 14 residues. DNA for the CDR3: TGTGCCAGCACCCCACCAGGCGAAGGCGGGGAGCTGTTTTTT. Protein sequence: CASTPPGEGGELFF.

J is TRBJ1-5 and V is TRBV6-1, with D possibly matching TRBD1 (6 bases). The length of the CDR3 is 14 residues. V lost 6 bases and J lost 3, with 12 bases in between. Germline values: CDR1 MNHNS, CDR2 SASEGT. Here the CDR3 DNA reads TGTGCCAGCAGCACCGGGACACCCAATCAGCCCCAGCATTTT. It encodes CASSTGTPNQPQHF.

The J gene is TRBJ1-2, the V gene TRBV13; D gene uncertain. V was cut by 6 bases and J by 5 bases, with 19 bases left in between. Germline V lookup: CDR1 PRHDT, CDR2 FYEKMQ (reference sequence). This CDR3 region has 15 residues. The CDR3 sequence: CASSKLLVGDYGYTF. CDR3 nucleotide sequence: TGTGCCAGCAGTAAACTACTGGTCGGGGATTATGGCTACACCTTC.

This clone is a singleton in its sample. This chain links TRBV28 with TRBJ2-1; 9 nucleotides match TRBD2. Germline V gene data show CDR1 as MDHEN and CDR2 as SYDVKM. V lost 5 bases, J lost 1 base, and 9 bases stayed unmatched. This CDR3 is built from 17 residues. As DNA, the CDR3 is TGTGCCAGCAGTCCGTGGGCTAGCGGGACTTCCTACAATGAGCAGTTCTTC. Translated, it gives CASSPWASGTSYNEQFF.

The chain has TRBV7-2 and TRBJ1-3; unclear D gene. CDR3 length equals 15 residues. With 5 bases removed from V and 0 bases from J, the gap between germline ends came to 11 bases. Germline V lookup: CDR1 SGHTA, CDR2 FQGNSA. The CDR3 loop reads CASSPLSSSGNTIYF. The CDR3 DNA sequence: TGTGCCAGCAGCCCCTTATCGAGCTCTGGAAACACCATATATTTT.

This clone was seen only once. CDR3 residues: CASSLGLGETQYF. The CDR3 nucleotides read TGTGCCAGCAGCTTAGGTCTAGGAGAGACCCAGTACTTC. The chain uses TRBV7-9 and TRBJ2-5; D call uncertain. The germline CDR1 and CDR2 sequences are SEHNR and FQNEAQ (reference sequence). V was shortened by 1 base and J by 4 bases, with 7 bases between the two germline ends. This CDR3 has 13 residues.

The chain recombines TRBV11-2 with TRBJ2-7; no definite D call. The V gene lost 0 bases and the J gene lost 6 bases, with 12 bases spanning the gap. CDR1 SGHAT and CDR2 FQNNGV come from the germline V gene. CDR3 length: 14 amino acids. CDR3 bases: TGTGCCAGCAGCTTAGATCTAGGTCCTGGCGAGCAGTACTTC. Protein: CASSLDLGPGEQYF.